Listed here are 15 T cell receptor beta chains from one sample, sequenced in a study of blood T cells in healthy people across ages. Combining a sample-barcoded 5' primer with a J-beta primer mix, a second PCR ran for roughly 6 to 12 cycles. TCRdb reanalysed the 5' RACE reads using MiXCR and keeps one entry per CDR3 protein. This table holds 380,000 or so distinct CDR3 sequences, about 49% found once. Source material: blood. The receptors shown here come from a man in his sixties in good health.

The rearrangement uses TRBV7-2 and TRBJ2-7, with 11 bases aligning to TRBD2. The CDR3 has 17 amino acids. V dropped 5 bases and J dropped 1; count of bases not matched to a gene: 10. The germline CDR1 and CDR2 sequences are SGHTA and FQGNSA. The CDR3 loop reads CASSGGTSGVQSYEQYF. As DNA, the CDR3 is TGTGCCAGCAGCGGAGGGACTAGCGGAGTTCAATCCTACGAGCAGTACTTC.

This rearrangement joins TRBV9 to TRBJ2-2, with 8 bases aligning to TRBD2. The V and J ends lost 3 bases and 4 bases, in that order; junction bases with no gene match: 8. Germline-derived CDR1 and CDR2 are SGDLS and YYNGEE. This CDR3 comprises 16 residues. The CDR3 bases are TGTGCCAGCAGCGCAGACGTCCGGGGGGGCACCGGGGAGCTGTTTTTT. Translating gives CASSADVRGGTGELFF. Full variable domain (outside the CDR3, taken from reference TRBV9 and TRBJ2-2): DSGVTQTPKHLITATGQRVTLRCSPRSGDLSVYWYQQSLDQGLQFLIQYYNGEERAKGNILERFSAQQFPDLHSELNLSSLELGDSALYFCASSADVRGGTGELFFGEGSRLTVL.

V and J are TRBV7-3 and TRBJ2-1; the match to TRBD2 covers 9 bases. The CDR3 consists of 15 residues. V lost 3 bases and J lost 6; bases outside the gene matches: 6. Per the germline V gene, CDR1 is SGHTA and CDR2 is FQGTGA. CDR3 coding DNA: TGTGCCAGCAGCTTCGCGGGACTAGCCGGCAATGAGCAGTTCTTC. Its translation is CASSFAGLAGNEQFF.

The table lists this clonotype with a few counts. The gene calls are TRBV7-9 and TRBJ2-7; TRBD2 matches 7 bases. CDR1 SEHNR and CDR2 FQNEAQ come from the germline V gene (reference sequence). With V trimmed by 5 bases and J by 3 bases, 10 bases remained unmatched. This CDR3 has 15 amino acids. CDR3 sequence: CASSAKVGGIYEQYF. DNA of the CDR3: TGTGCCAGCAGCGCCAAGGTGGGAGGGATCTACGAGCAGTACTTC. The full variable domain, with the rest looked up from reference TRBV7-9 and TRBJ2-7, is DTGVSQNPRHKITKRGQNVTFRCDPISEHNRLYWYRQTLGQGPEFLTYFQNEAQLEKSRLLSDRFSAERPKGSFSTLEIQRTEQGDSAMYLCASSAKVGGIYEQYFGPGTRLTVT.

Concerning this clonotype itself: A much bigger clone sits one base away, suggesting this may be a read error. This chain links TRBV29-1 with TRBJ2-3; tentative D call: TRBD2 (6 bases). CDR3 length: 11 residues. The germline gives CDR1 SQVTM, CDR2 ANQGSEA. The CDR3 DNA is TGCAGCGCCCGCGGGACGAATACGCAGTGTTTT. This translates into CSARGTNTQCF.

CDR3 in amino acids: CSARDRRQGDTIYF. CDR3 sequence (DNA): TGCAGTGCTAGAGATCGAAGACAGGGGGACACCATATATTTT. J is TRBJ1-3 and V is TRBV20-1, with 9 bases matching TRBD1. Trimming at V came to 0 bases and at J to 8 bases, leaving 5 bases not matched to a gene. The germline V gene encodes CDR1 DFQATT and CDR2 SNEGSKA (reference sequence). This CDR3 is built from 14 residues.

The chain employs TRBV6-1 and TRBJ2-3, with 12 nucleotides matching TRBD1. This CDR3 has 17 residues. Trimming cost V 6 bases and J 6 bases; bases outside gene matches: 13. Germline values: CDR1 MNHNS, CDR2 SASEGT. The CDR3 spells CASSRPGTGGVMDTQYF. Written as DNA, the CDR3 is TGTGCCAGCAGCCGCCCCGGGACAGGGGGCGTGATGGATACGCAGTATTTT.

The rearrangement uses TRBV6-5 and TRBJ2-5; 10 bases are a match to TRBD1. Judging by the DNA end, TRBJ2-7 fits better; the J call may be wrong. Germline V gene sequence: CDR1 MNHEY, CDR2 SVGAGI. CDR3 length: 14 residues. The CDR3 protein is CASTPGTGEYEQYF. Written as DNA, the CDR3 is TGTGCCAGCACCCCCGGGACAGGGGAATACGAGCAGTACTTC.

The chain uses TRBV9 and TRBJ1-2; TRBD1 matches 12 bases. The CDR3 consists of 16 residues. V was pared by 3 bases and J by 4 bases, with 7 bases of the junction left unmatched. Germline CDR1 reads SGDLS; CDR2 reads YYNGEE. DNA of the CDR3: TGTGCCAGCAGCGGCGGGACAGGGGGCGCCGGCTATGGCTACACCTTC. Its translation is CASSGGTGGAGYGYTF.

The chain carries TRBV12-3 or TRBV12-4 and TRBJ2-4; 7 nucleotides agree with TRBD2. Gene TRBJ2-7 matches the end of the DNA better, so the J call may be wrong. The CDR3 is made up of 16 amino acids. The DNA of the CDR3 is TGTGCCAGCAGTTTAATGTGGGGGACTATCTACTCCGAGCAGTACTTC. It encodes CASSLMWGTIYSEQYF.

In this sample, this clonotype turned up a few times. The J gene is TRBJ1-2, the V gene TRBV9, with D possibly being TRBD1 (6 bases). Germline CDR1 SGDLS, CDR2 YYNGEE. V gave up 4 bases and J gave up 4 bases, with 11 bases separating them. The CDR3 contains 13 residues. This CDR3 is CASSLQGTYGYTF. The CDR3 nucleotides are TGTGCCAGCAGCTTGCAGGGGACCTATGGCTACACCTTC. Full variable domain (remainder filled in from reference TRBV9 and TRBJ1-2): DSGVTQTPKHLITATGQRVTLRCSPRSGDLSVYWYQQSLDQGLQFLIQYYNGEERAKGNILERFSAQQFPDLHSELNLSSLELGDSALYFCASSLQGTYGYTFGSGTRLTVV.

This clonotype came up a few times. CDR3 in DNA: TGCAGTGCTAGAGACCTGACACACCAAGAGACCCAGTACTTC. Protein product: CSARDLTHQETQYF. The chain has TRBV20-1 and TRBJ2-5, with D uncertain. The CDR3 has 14 residues. Germline CDR1 DFQATT, CDR2 SNEGSKA (reference sequence). The V gene lost 0 bases and the J gene lost 0 bases, with 8 bases spanning the gap.

This clonotype was detected only a few times. The V call is TRBV28, the J call TRBJ1-2, with a tentative D call TRBD1 (5 bases). Germline CDR1 is MDHEN and CDR2 is SYDVKM. The CDR3 runs to 15 residues. V lost 4 bases to trimming and J lost 8 bases, with 20 bases between them. Here the CDR3 reads CASSSPAGTSRGYTF. The CDR3 nucleotides are TGTGCCAGCAGTTCACCCGCGGGGACCAGCAGAGGCTACACCTTC.

This clonotype was detected a few times. The rearrangement uses TRBV27 and TRBJ2-3; 11 positions match TRBD2. Germline V CDR1 and CDR2: MNHEY, SMNVEV (reference sequence). Trimming took 6 bases from V and 2 from J; bases not matched to a gene: 10. There are 17 residues in the CDR3. The DNA of the CDR3 is TGTGCCAGCAGGGTGGTAGCGGGAGGGCCTGTCACAGATACGCAGTATTTT. It yields the protein CASRVVAGGPVTDTQYF.

This clonotype was observed at least ten times. The chain is built from TRBV12-3 or TRBV12-4 and TRBJ2-1, with a weak D call TRBD2 (6 bases). Trimming stripped 2 bases from V and 9 bases from J, with 11 bases between. CDR3 length: 13 residues. The CDR3 sequence: CASSLTRDSEQFF. CDR3 coding DNA: TGTGCCAGCAGTTTAACGCGGGACTCTGAGCAGTTCTTC.